The 19 T cell receptor beta chains below all came from one sample that was sequenced in a study of T cells after yellow fever vaccination. TCRdb reanalysed the 5' RACE reads using MiXCR and keeps one entry per CDR3 protein. The sample has over 300,000 distinct CDR3 sequences; 4.1% are singletons. The sequencing here drew on PBMCs, taken 5 days after the yellow fever booster vaccination. Receptors were obtained from a man younger than 30 who received the YFV17D yellow fever vaccine.

This clonotype was seen only a few times. This chain links TRBV5-4 with TRBJ2-7; 13 bases match TRBD2. V shed 4 bases, J shed 2 bases, and the junction held 6 bases outside the gene matches. Per the germline V gene, CDR1 is SGHNT and CDR2 is YYREEE (reference sequence). The CDR3 loop spans 16 amino acids. The CDR3 coding sequence is TGTGCCAGCAGCCGGGGGACTAGCGGGGTCCCCTACGAGCAGTACTTC. It codes for CASSRGTSGVPYEQYF.

This clonotype has just a few counts. V usage is TRBV20-1 and J usage is TRBJ2-6; D possibly corresponds to TRBD1 (6 bases). Trimming left V 3 bases short and J 4 bases short, with 10 bases between. The CDR3 loop spans 14 amino acids. The germline V gene encodes CDR1 DFQATT and CDR2 SNEGSKA (reference sequence). This CDR3 is CSARVGQGANVLTF. The CDR3 bases are TGCAGTGCTAGGGTAGGACAGGGGGCCAACGTCCTGACTTTC.

This rearrangement joins TRBV20-1 to TRBJ2-3; the match to TRBD2 covers 12 bases. V shed 7 bases and J 4 bases; nucleotides not matched to a gene: 6. The V gene's germline CDR1 is DFQATT and CDR2 SNEGSKA (reference sequence). The CDR3 sequence is 14 residues long. CDR3 loop: CSVPTSGGADTQYF. The CDR3 nucleotides are TGCAGTGTTCCGACTAGCGGGGGTGCAGATACGCAGTATTTT.

This clonotype was observed many times. The V call is TRBV7-8, the J call TRBJ1-1; no reliable D call. CDR1 is SGHVS and CDR2 is FQNEAQ in the germline V gene. The CDR3 runs 15 residues. The V gene lost 7 bases and the J gene lost 0 bases, with 15 bases spanning the gap. The CDR3 is CASTPQNLLNTEAFF. Written as DNA, the CDR3 is TGTGCCAGCACCCCGCAGAACCTTTTGAACACTGAAGCTTTCTTT.

This clonotype is deemed medium-sized (0.01 to 0.1%). The rearrangement links TRBV5-1 to TRBJ2-4, with D tentatively TRBD1 (7 bases). From germline, CDR1 is SGHRS and CDR2 YFSETQ. Trimming took off 0 bases at V and 6 bases at J, with 10 bases between the two ends. This CDR3 contains 14 residues. The CDR3 DNA reads TGCGCCAGCAGCTTGGGCCAGGGGGGAAACATTCAGTACTTC. This encodes CASSLGQGGNIQYF.

This chain joins TRBV12-3 or TRBV12-4 and TRBJ1-2; D gene ambiguous. V dropped 2 bases and J dropped 4 bases, with 11 bases sitting between them. The CDR3 runs to 14 residues. CDR3 DNA: TGTGCCAGCAGTTTAAGCCTTTCAGCCTATGGCTACACCTTC. Amino acid sequence: CASSLSLSAYGYTF.

The chain combines TRBV5-4 with TRBJ2-1; 11 bases match TRBD2. The CDR3 has 14 amino acids. Germline-derived CDR1 and CDR2 are SGHNT and YYREEE (reference sequence). V was pared by 4 bases and J by 8 bases, with 5 bases of the junction left unmatched. The CDR3 here is CASSNSGGADEQFF. For the CDR3, the DNA is TGTGCCAGCAGCAATAGCGGGGGGGCCGATGAGCAGTTCTTC.

The chain recombines TRBV6-5 with TRBJ1-2; no firm D call. CDR1 is MNHEY, CDR2 SVGAGI, per germline. V shed 5 bases and J shed 8 bases, with 24 bases lying between them. The CDR3 extends over 16 amino acids. In DNA form, the CDR3 reads TGTGCCAGCAGTACCGGCTGGGAACTCCCGGAGAGAGGCTACACCTTC. It specifies CASSTGWELPERGYTF.

This clonotype was found a few times. The chain recombines TRBV12-3 or TRBV12-4 with TRBJ2-2; D ambiguous. The CDR3 is 16 amino acids. V shed 2 bases and J shed 1 base, with 11 bases lying between them. CDR3 DNA: TGTGCCAGCAGTTTATGGGCCAGATGGAACACCGGGGAGCTGTTTTTT. Translation: CASSLWARWNTGELFF.

With respect to this clonotype: A read error is possible here, since a much larger clone lies one base away. The chain links TRBV4-3 to TRBJ2-2; D gene ambiguous. The CDR3 runs 14 residues. In germline, CDR1 is LGHNA, CDR2 YSLEER. Between the trimmed V and J ends, which lost 3 bases and 9 bases, there was a span of 14 bases. The CDR3 here is CASSQQFSSWELFF. The CDR3 bases are TGCGCCAGCAGCCAGCAGTTTAGTTCCTGGGAGCTGTTTTTT.

The chain carries TRBV10-3 and TRBJ2-5; 13 positions match TRBD2. The trim removed 10 bases at V and 4 bases at J, leaving 9 bases unmatched. CDR1 and CDR2 (germline): ENHRY, SYGVKD. The CDR3 totals 15 residues. This CDR3 is CATQTTSGGAETQYF. In DNA form, the CDR3 reads TGTGCCACCCAAACCACTAGCGGGGGGGCAGAGACCCAGTACTTC.

The chain employs TRBV7-2 and TRBJ2-3; 9 nucleotides agree with TRBD1. Germline V gene sequence: CDR1 SGHTA, CDR2 FQGNSA. V shed 1 base, J shed 5 bases, and the junction held 4 bases outside the gene matches. This CDR3 is built from 15 residues. This chain's CDR3 is CASSLEHRGQDTQYF. The DNA for the CDR3 is TGTGCCAGCAGCTTAGAGCACAGGGGGCAAGATACGCAGTATTTT.

This clonotype was seen a handful of times. The chain carries TRBV15 and TRBJ2-3; tentative D call: TRBD2 (7 bases). Germline CDR1 LNHNV, CDR2 YYDKDF (reference sequence). This CDR3 is built from 17 residues. The ends were cut back, 4 bases at V and 6 bases at J, with 23 bases in the middle. DNA of the CDR3: TGTGCCACCAGCAATAGTGTTTGGGGGGGGGCCGGGGATACGCAGTATTTT. This encodes CATSNSVWGGAGDTQYF.

This clonotype was found a few times. The chain couples TRBV29-1 to TRBJ2-3, with 7 bases lining up with TRBD1. Germline V lookup: CDR1 SQVTM, CDR2 ANQGSEA. With 4 bases clipped from V and 4 bases from J, the junction kept 5 bases outside the gene matches. The CDR3 contains 13 residues. For the CDR3, the DNA is TGCAGCGTTGGACAGGGTCCCGCAGATACGCAGTATTTT. Amino acid sequence: CSVGQGPADTQYF.

This clonotype has more than one count but fewer than ten. The chain couples TRBV7-9 to TRBJ2-3; the match to TRBD2 covers 7 bases. The V segment lost 4 bases and the J segment 5 bases; nucleotides outside the gene matches: 12. The germline gives CDR1 SEHNR, CDR2 FQNEAQ (reference sequence). CDR3 length: 16 amino acids. CDR3 DNA: TGTGCCAGCAGCTCCTCGCGGGAGAGGGGACTAGATACGCAGTATTTT. Translation gives CASSSSRERGLDTQYF.

This clonotype has more than one count but fewer than ten. The chain joins TRBV19 to TRBJ1-6; maybe TRBD1 (5 bases). Trimming removed 9 bases from V and 6 bases from J, with 9 bases in between. Germline CDR1 LNHDA, CDR2 SQIVND (reference sequence). The CDR3 extends over 12 amino acids. The DNA of the CDR3 is TGTGCCAGCAGACAGCCTAATTCACCCCTCCACTTT. Encoded protein: CASRQPNSPLHF.

This clonotype was seen a few times. V usage is TRBV5-5 and J usage is TRBJ2-7; TRBD2 agrees at 12 bases. CDR3 length equals 16 residues. Trimming removed 4 bases from V and 0 bases from J; junction bases left unmatched: 5. Per germline, CDR1 SGHKS and CDR2 YYEKEE (reference sequence). The CDR3 here is CASSSWTSGNSYEQYF. Here the CDR3 DNA reads TGTGCCAGCAGCAGCTGGACTAGCGGGAACTCCTACGAGCAGTACTTC.

This clonotype appeared many times. The chain couples TRBV20-1 to TRBJ2-3; weak D call: TRBD1 (6 bases). This CDR3 has 18 amino acids. In germline, CDR1 is DFQATT, CDR2 SNEGSKA (reference sequence). V was trimmed by 3 bases and J by 7 bases, leaving 29 bases between them. CDR3 coding DNA: TGCAGTGCTAGCAGTGGTGGGCTGGGACACATTACAGAGAATACGCAGTATTTT. It is translated as CSASSGGLGHITENTQYF.

The rearrangement links TRBV4-1 to TRBJ2-7; D remains unclear. Germline values: CDR1 MGHRA, CDR2 YSYEKL. The CDR3 covers 14 residues. V lost 3 bases to trimming and J lost 6 bases, with 15 bases between them. CDR3 in amino acids: CASSHNSQLLEQYF. The CDR3 bases are TGCGCCAGCAGCCATAACAGTCAGCTCCTCGAGCAGTACTTC.